What follows are 3 T cell receptor beta chains derived from one specimen sequenced in a study of shared clonotypes between healthy human individuals. Generated by immunoSEQ multiplex PCR, the TCRdb table keeps only in-frame clones and is missing some. The table has about 1 million clones, roughly 80% seen once. The sequencing sample was made of memory CD4+ T cells sorted from blood. This sample's subset: CD45RA-negative fraction. These TCRs come from a man aged 18-30 years in good health.

The chain recombines TRBV2 with TRBJ2-5; tentatively, D is TRBD1 or TRBD2 (6 bases each). The CDR3 sequence is 14 residues long. Trimming pared 1 base from V and 5 bases from J, leaving 11 bases between. The germline CDR1 and CDR2 sequences are SNHLY and FYNNEI. DNA for the CDR3: TGTGCCAGCAGTGAAGGGGGGGCCGCGGAGACCCAGTACTTC. Translating it yields CASSEGGAAETQYF.

The V gene is TRBV5-1, the J gene TRBJ1-4; D uncertain. V shed 7 bases and J shed 7 bases, with 11 bases lying between them. The V gene's germline CDR1 is SGHRS and CDR2 YFSETQ. This CDR3 contains 12 residues. As DNA, the CDR3 is TGCGCCAGCTCACCGTCCGGTGAAAAACTGTTTTTT. Protein sequence: CASSPSGEKLFF. Using reference TRBV5-1 and TRBJ1-4 for the parts outside the CDR3, the full variable domain is KAGVTQTPRYLIKTRGQQVTLSCSPISGHRSVSWYQQTPGQGLQFLFEYFSETQRNKGNFPGRFSGRQFSNSRSEMNVSTLELGDSALYLCASSPSGEKLFFGSGTQLSVL.

V gene TRBV11-2 combines with J gene TRBJ2-7; D remains unclear. There are 13 residues in the CDR3. Trimming left V 1 base short and J 6 bases short, with 10 bases between. CDR1 SGHAT and CDR2 FQNNGV come from the germline V gene. CDR3 DNA: TGTGCCAGCAGCTTAGCTGCGGTAGGCGAGCAGTACTTC. It yields the protein CASSLAAVGEQYF. Filled out from reference TRBV11-2 and TRBJ2-7, the complete variable domain reads EAGVAQSPRYKIIEKRQSVAFWCNPISGHATLYWYQQILGQGPKLLIQFQNNGVVDDSQLPKDRFSAERLKGVDSTLKIQPAKLEDSAVYLCASSLAAVGEQYFGPGTRLTVT.